The sequence of this T cell receptor beta chain was determined in a study of blood T cell repertoires in COVID-19. Study-level information: COVID-19 samples from acute and convalescent phases originated in the United States, Italy and Spain. T cells, B-cell-depleted T cells, or PBMCs provided the cDNA or gDNA that served as material.

This clone was counted a few times. Germline V CDR1 and CDR2: SNHLY, FYNNEI. V lost 6 bases to trimming and J lost 4 bases; unmatched junction nucleotides: 6. This CDR3 is built from 15 residues. The participants were between about 18 and 90 years old and came from some 23 US areas. Data came from immunoSEQ multiplex PCR; TCRdb stores just in-frame clones and leaves some out. Of about 320,000 clones in the sample, about 85% were seen once. This sequence was found in a woman in her twenties or thirties who had been exposed to COVID-19. The chain carries TRBV2 and TRBJ1-1; 12 positions agree with TRBD1. What was sequenced was PBMCs or T cells enriched from blood (not recorded which). The CDR3 reads CASSRDRGRVTEAFF. As DNA, the CDR3 is TGTGCCAGCAGCCGGGACAGGGGGCGGGTCACTGAAGCTTTCTTT.